Sequencing of this T cell receptor beta chain was carried out in a study of cytomegalovirus exposure and HLA in healthy donors. 60 Vbeta and 13 Jbeta primers were used in PCR. Repertoires were generated with immunoSEQ multiplex PCR, while TCRdb's copy carries only in-frame clones and drops some. The data contain about 170,000 clones, 80% of them seen just once; the ten biggest clones take up roughly 4.5%. What was sequenced was PBMCs. The receptor's source is a woman between 45 and 60 years old in good health and CMV-seropositive.

The DNA for the CDR3 is TGTGCCAGCAGCTTTCCTGGACGGGGGGGCACTGAAGCTTTCTTT. As protein: CASSFPGRGGTEAFF. The chain carries TRBV11-1 and TRBJ1-1; D may be TRBD1 (5 bases). The CDR3 is 15 amino acids. Germline CDR1 reads SGHAT; CDR2 reads FQDESV (reference sequence). The V end was cut by 3 bases, the J end by 4 bases, with 15 bases between.